Listed below are T cell receptor beta chains from one sample, sequenced in a study of PD-1 blockade in mismatch repair-deficient tumors. Data came from immunoSEQ multiplex PCR; TCRdb stores just in-frame clones and leaves some out. The sample consists of around 130,000 clones, 88% of them appearing once. The sample consisted of peripheral blood, taken 70 to 72 weeks after starting pembrolizumab. These receptor sequences come from an adult with mismatch repair-deficient cancer. CDR3s include the opening cysteine and the closing phenylalanine or tryptophan. A D gene is named only where the DNA matches it firmly.

cdr3_length	v_call	j_call	d_call	cdr3_nt	cdr3_aa
12	TRBV6-4	TRBJ2-7	NA	TGTGCCAGCCGGGCCCACAAGGACGAGCAGTACTTC	CASRAHKDEQYF
18	TRBV21-1	TRBJ1-5	NA	TGTGCCCCCGGCTACGTCAGGGGGGCGGGTATAAGCAATCAGCCCCAGCATTTT	CAPGYVRGAGISNQPQHF
12	TRBV29-1	TRBJ2-7	TRBD1	TGCAGCGTGGAGACAGGGGCCTACGAGCAGTACTTC	CSVETGAYEQYF
15	TRBV6-1	TRBJ2-7	NA	TGTGCCAGCAGAGTCTCAGGGGCAGAAAACTACGAGCAGTACTTC	CASRVSGAENYEQYF
16	TRBV2	TRBJ2-1	NA	TGTGCCAGCCTACGACCGGTCGCTAGCTCCTACAATGAGCAGTTCTTC	CASLRPVASSYNEQFF
10	TRBV6-1	TRBJ2-1	NA	TGTGCCAGCAGGCTAAAGGACCCGTTCTTC	CASRLKDPFF
13	TRBV25-1	TRBJ2-1	NA	TGTGCCAGCAGTAAGGACGGGAACAATGAGCAGTTCTTC	CASSKDGNNEQFF
17	TRBV25-1	TRBJ2-1	TRBD1	TGTGCCAGCAGCAATCTTCCGGGACAGGGGACCTACAATGAGCAGTTCTTC	CASSNLPGQGTYNEQFF
14	TRBV7-2	TRBJ2-5	NA	TGTGCCAGCAGCTTTCTTGAGGGAGCGGAGACCCAGTACTTC	CASSFLEGAETQYF
15	TRBV13	TRBJ2-1	NA	TGTGCCAGCAGCAACCGGGGGAGCTCCTACAATGAGCAGTTCTTC	CASSNRGSSYNEQFF
13	TRBV27	TRBJ1-5	NA	TGTGCCAGCGCGACGTTTAGCAATCAGCCCCAGCATTTT	CASATFSNQPQHF
16	TRBV11-3	TRBJ2-1	TRBD2	TGTGCCAGCAGCTGGACTAGCGGGCGGAGGTACAATGAGCAGTTCTTC	CASSWTSGRRYNEQFF
15	TRBV28	TRBJ1-2	TRBD1	TGTGCCAGCAGTTTGGGGCAGGGGGGAATTACTGGCTACACCTTC	CASSLGQGGITGYTF
14	TRBV30	TRBJ2-7	NA	TGTGCCTGGAGTGTACAAGCGGGTTTCTACGAGCAGTACTTC	CAWSVQAGFYEQYF
15	TRBV28	TRBJ2-1	TRBD2	TGTGCCAGCAGTTTATTCTCGGGAGGGGACAATGAGCAGTTCTTC	CASSLFSGGDNEQFF
15	TRBV6-4	TRBJ2-6	NA	TGTGCCAGCAGTGAGGGAGGTGCTGGGGCCAACGTCCTGACTTTC	CASSEGGAGANVLTF
14	TRBV28	TRBJ1-2	NA	TGTGCCAGCAGTTTGGGGGGCGAGTACTATGGCTACACCTTC	CASSLGGEYYGYTF
14	TRBV2	TRBJ2-5	NA	TGTGCCAGCAGTCAGGGGGAGGGCCGCCAGACCCAGTACTTC	CASSQGEGRQTQYF
15	TRBV5-1	TRBJ2-1	TRBD2	TGCGCCAGCAGCGGACGACTAGCGGGAGATTATGAGCAGTTCTTC	CASSGRLAGDYEQFF
14	TRBV28	TRBJ2-7	NA	TGTGCCAGCAGCCAAACAGGGAGGGCCTACGAGCAGTACTTC	CASSQTGRAYEQYF
15	TRBV11-2	TRBJ2-1	NA	TGTGCCAGCATGGAGTCAGCTATCTCCTACAATGAGCAGTTCTTC	CASMESAISYNEQFF
15	TRBV7-8	TRBJ1-5	TRBD1	TGTGCCAGCAGCGAGAGACAGGGCGGTTTGGAGCCCCAGCATTTT	CASSERQGGLEPQHF
12	TRBV5-1	TRBJ1-2	NA	TGCGCCAGCAGCTTGCGGGGTTGGGGCTACACCTTC	CASSLRGWGYTF
13	TRBV2	TRBJ2-1	TRBD2	TGTGCCAGCACGGTCAGCGGGACTGGAGAGCAGTTCTTC	CASTVSGTGEQFF
15	TRBV6-5	TRBJ2-1	TRBD2	TGTGCCAGCAGTTACTCTGCGGGAGACTACAGTGAGCAGTTCTTC	CASSYSAGDYSEQFF
14	TRBV6-5	TRBJ2-5	NA	TGTGCCAGCAGTACGGGACATGTAAAAGAGACCCAGTACTTC	CASSTGHVKETQYF
16	TRBV27	TRBJ2-2	TRBD2	TGTGCCAGCAGTGGAAGACTAGCGGGAGAAGTCGGGGAGCTGTTTTTT	CASSGRLAGEVGELFF
15	TRBV11-2	TRBJ1-4	TRBD1	TGTGCCAGCAGCTTGGAGGACAGGGGGCGTGAAAAACTGTTTTTT	CASSLEDRGREKLFF
15	TRBV11-2	TRBJ2-3	TRBD1	TGTGCCAGCAGCTTAGGACAGGGGGTCACAGATACGCAGTATTTT	CASSLGQGVTDTQYF